Shown below are 21 T cell receptor beta chains from a single sample sequenced in a study of human T cells and chemical hapten exposure. TCRdb re-analysed the RACE reads in MiXCR, keeping a single row per CDR3 protein. This sample carries a few hundred thousand distinct CDR3 sequences, 4.8% of them seen once, and the ten largest clones take under 2.5%. Time point denoted: patch test 1, 2 weeks after DPC sensitization. The treatment is: therapeutic diphenylcyclopropenone sensitization with weekly scalp DPC. The specimen was whole blood, collected in connection with sensitization to the hapten diphenylcyclopropenone (DPC). Every receptor here comes from a woman in her forties or fifties with alopecia areata. Some clones in this sample may be carry-over from other donors' samples.

This clonotype has only a few counts. This rearrangement joins TRBV20-1 to TRBJ2-1, with 10 bases matching TRBD2. CDR3 size: 13 residues. CDR1 and CDR2 from the germline V gene are DFQATT and SNEGSKA (reference sequence). V was clipped by 6 bases and J by 6 bases; unmatched bases: 5. CDR3 nucleotides: TGCAGTGCGCGTCTAGCGGGGGCCAATGAGCAGTTCTTC. It is translated as CSARLAGANEQFF.

This clonotype occurred many times. The junction departs from germline at one end; a sequencing error may be responsible. The J gene is TRBJ2-1, the V gene TRBV7-2, with no clear D. The CDR3 runs to 15 residues. CDR1 is SGHTA, CDR2 FQGNSA, per germline. The CDR3 DNA is TGTGCCAGCAGCTTGGGCCCAGGCTCCCACAATGAGCAGTTCTTC. Protein sequence: CASSLGPGSHNEQFF.

The J gene is TRBJ2-1, the V gene TRBV7-8; D possibly matches TRBD1 or TRBD2 (5 bases each). The CDR3 runs to 14 residues. Germline V gene data show CDR1 as SGHVS and CDR2 as FQNEAQ. V was pared by 8 bases and J by 0 bases, with 11 bases between. CDR3 coding DNA: TGTGCCAGCGGGGGACCCAGCTCCTACAATGAGCAGTTCTTC. It encodes CASGGPSSYNEQFF.

There are a few counts of this clonotype. J is TRBJ1-5 and V is TRBV23-1, with D perhaps matching TRBD1 (6 bases). TRBV23-1 is an open reading frame whose function is uncertain. Trimming removed 11 bases from V and 1 base from J, with 18 bases in between. The length of the CDR3 is 15 residues. The CDR3 DNA reads TGCGCCCGCCATCGCGGCAGGGGAAGCAATCAGCCCCAGCATTTT. This sequence encodes CARHRGRGSNQPQHF.

The V and J genes are TRBV7-2 and TRBJ1-4; D is ambiguous. CDR1 is SGHTA and CDR2 is FQGNSA in the germline V gene. This CDR3 is built from 15 residues. V dropped 5 bases and J dropped 1 base, with 11 bases sitting between them. CDR3 loop: CASSADRVTNEKLFF. CDR3 sequence (DNA): TGTGCCAGCAGCGCGGACCGAGTAACTAATGAAAAACTGTTTTTT.

This clonotype was counted ten times or more. This chain links TRBV20-1 with TRBJ2-7; D perhaps matches TRBD2 (5 bases). The CDR3 totals 12 residues. CDR1 DFQATT and CDR2 SNEGSKA come from the germline V gene (reference sequence). V was clipped by 5 bases and J by 0 bases, with 8 bases between them. CDR3 protein: CSARGDSYEQYF. CDR3 nucleotides: TGCAGTGCTCGGGGTGACTCCTACGAGCAGTACTTC.

This clonotype was found many times. The chain combines TRBV7-3 with TRBJ2-3, with D maybe TRBD2 (7 bases). The CDR3 length is 17 residues. The germline gives CDR1 SGHTA, CDR2 FQGTGA. V gave up 2 bases and J gave up 1 base, with 16 bases separating them. The CDR3: CASSLEPVGGGTDTQYF. CDR3 sequence (DNA): TGTGCCAGCAGCTTAGAACCAGTAGGGGGGGGCACAGATACGCAGTATTTT.

The V call is TRBV11-2, the J call TRBJ1-5, with D possibly matching TRBD1 (5 bases). The CDR3 is 15 amino acids. Trimming cost V 3 bases and J 0 bases, with 9 bases left between them. Germline assignment: CDR1 SGHAT and CDR2 FQNNGV. The CDR3 region has the DNA TGTGCCAGCAGCTTGGGGACGAATAGCAATCAGCCCCAGCATTTT. The encoded protein is CASSLGTNSNQPQHF.

In this sample, this clonotype turned up many times. The chain couples TRBV18 to TRBJ2-3; no reliable D call. This CDR3 contains 14 residues. CDR1 and CDR2 (germline): KGHSH, LQKENI. Trimming took off 2 bases at V and 6 bases at J, with 12 bases between the two ends. In DNA, the CDR3 is TGTGCCAGCTCACCAGATCTCAACGGGGATACGCAGTATTTT. Its translation: CASSPDLNGDTQYF.

This clonotype was detected only a few times. V usage is TRBV18 and J usage is TRBJ2-2, with D unresolved. V shed 2 bases and J shed 1 base, with 14 bases lying between them. The CDR3 has 17 amino acids. The germline gives CDR1 KGHSH, CDR2 LQKENI. CDR3 in amino acids: CASSPSAIAENTGELFF. The CDR3 bases are TGTGCCAGCTCACCATCGGCGATAGCCGAGAACACCGGGGAGCTGTTTTTT.

This clonotype has a count of ten or more. The V gene is TRBV5-4, the J gene TRBJ2-2; no clear D gene. Germline values: CDR1 SGHNT, CDR2 YYREEE (reference sequence). This CDR3 comprises 14 residues. The germline V and J ends were trimmed by 0 bases and 5 bases, with 8 bases remaining between them. The chain's CDR3 is CASSLGQVTGELFF. The CDR3 nucleotides read TGTGCCAGCAGCTTGGGGCAGGTTACCGGGGAGCTGTTTTTT. Variable domain in full (rest from reference TRBV5-4 and TRBJ2-2): ETGVTQSPTHLIKTRGQQVTLRCSSQSGHNTVSWYQQALGQGPQFIFQYYREEENGRGNFPPRFSGLQFPNYSSELNVNALELDDSALYLCASSLGQVTGELFFGEGSRLTVL.

Ten or more counts support this clonotype. The CDR3 DNA reads as TGTGCCAGCAGCCTCTATCGCACCTCTGGGGCCAACGTCCTGACTTTC. As protein: CASSLYRTSGANVLTF. This rearrangement joins TRBV5-6 to TRBJ2-6; D is unclear. V lost 4 bases, J lost 0 bases, and 11 bases lay in between. The CDR3 spans 16 residues. Germline CDR1 SGHDT, CDR2 YYEEEE.

This clonotype was counted ten times or more. The chain uses TRBV6-6 and TRBJ2-1, with TRBD1 as a possible D gene (6 bases). V dropped 6 bases and J dropped 7 bases, with 19 bases sitting between them. This CDR3 is built from 15 residues. Germline V lookup: CDR1 MNHNY, CDR2 SVGAGI (reference sequence). The CDR3 loop reads CASRVAAAQGNEQFF. Written as DNA, the CDR3 is TGTGCCAGCAGGGTCGCAGCGGCCCAGGGGAATGAGCAGTTCTTC.

The gene calls are TRBV20-1 and TRBJ2-1; 8 nucleotides agree with TRBD2. Germline V gene lookup returns CDR1 DFQATT and CDR2 SNEGSKA (reference sequence). The CDR3 is 14 amino acids. Trimming removed 6 bases from V and 3 bases from J; junction bases left unmatched: 7. The CDR3 spells CSAEAGVLYNEQFF. The CDR3 nucleotides are TGCAGTGCCGAAGCGGGAGTGCTCTACAATGAGCAGTTCTTC.

Only a few counts were recorded for this clonotype. This chain joins TRBV20-1 and TRBJ1-1; TRBD1 is a possible D gene (5 bases). The V end lost 2 bases, the J end lost 1 base, and 11 bases lay between the germline ends. CDR3 length: 14 residues. In germline, CDR1 is DFQATT, CDR2 SNEGSKA (reference sequence). CDR3 loop: CSARSRQGNTEAFF. CDR3 sequence (DNA): TGCAGTGCTAGATCCCGGCAGGGGAACACTGAAGCTTTCTTT.

This chain joins TRBV5-6 and TRBJ2-2; D ambiguous. The CDR3 has 14 residues. CDR1 is SGHDT and CDR2 is YYEEEE in the germline V gene. Trimming pared 5 bases from V and 6 bases from J, leaving 14 bases between. The CDR3 reads CASRSGPWAGELFF. DNA of the CDR3: TGTGCCAGCAGATCCGGGCCCTGGGCCGGGGAGCTGTTTTTT.

This clonotype has just a few counts. The chain joins TRBV10-3 to TRBJ2-5, with 8 bases matching TRBD1. Trimming cost V 4 bases and J 5 bases; bases outside gene matches: 9. The germline V gene encodes CDR1 ENHRY and CDR2 SYGVKD. The CDR3 is made up of 15 amino acids. The CDR3 coding sequence is TGTGCCATCAGTGCCACAGGGGGAGAGGGGGAGACCCAGTACTTC. Amino acid sequence: CAISATGGEGETQYF.

This clonotype was counted many times. The chain recombines TRBV12-3 or TRBV12-4 with TRBJ2-2; D possibly corresponds to TRBD2 (5 bases). Trimming stripped 2 bases from V and 2 bases from J, with 9 bases between. This CDR3 contains 15 residues. The CDR3 nucleotides are TGTGCCAGCAGTTTATATGCTAGCAACACCGGGGAGCTGTTTTTT. The encoded protein is CASSLYASNTGELFF.

At least ten counts were recorded for this clonotype. V gene TRBV20-1 combines with J gene TRBJ2-2; D gene uncertain. The CDR3 contains 12 residues. CDR1 DFQATT and CDR2 SNEGSKA come from the germline V gene (reference sequence). The V gene lost 6 bases and the J gene lost 10 bases, with 15 bases spanning the gap. DNA of the CDR3: TGCAGTGCCCGTAAGACGACTGTGGAGCTGTTTTTT. It is translated as CSARKTTVELFF.

This clonotype was picked up a small number of times. The V and J genes are TRBV9 and TRBJ1-4, with TRBD1 matching over 10 bases. The V and J ends lost 3 bases and 4 bases, in that order; junction bases with no gene match: 6. The germline V gene has CDR1 SGDLS and CDR2 YYNGEE. The CDR3 length is 16 residues. In DNA, the CDR3 is TGTGCCAGCAGCGCAGGACAGGGGGGTAATAATGAAAAACTGTTTTTT. The encoded protein is CASSAGQGGNNEKLFF.

Ten or more counts support this clonotype. The rearrangement joins TRBV28 to TRBJ1-5; D unresolved. Germline CDR1 reads MDHEN; CDR2 reads SYDVKM. The CDR3 extends over 14 amino acids. V lost 3 bases and J lost 1, with 7 bases in between. The CDR3 protein is CASSFGKSNQPQHF. Written as DNA, the CDR3 is TGTGCCAGCAGTTTTGGAAAGAGCAATCAGCCCCAGCATTTT.